This section outlines one T cell receptor beta chain sequence together with its context. In the source study's methods: Reference gene primer amplification in the assay estimated nucleated cell counts. The method was immunoSEQ multiplex PCR; TCRdb's version includes in-frame clones alone and lacks a portion of them. Clone size and V and J calls were adopted from that table, with D and trimming inferred from the DNA. The sample lists 50,000 to 80,000 clones, 70% to 90% occurring once. These data belong to a study of blood T cell repertoires in COVID-19. Study details: The samples span acute and convalescent COVID-19 from the United States, Italy and Spain. T cells, B-cell-depleted T cells, or PBMCs provided the cDNA or gDNA that served as material.

Assignment of participants to cohorts was predicated upon participant-reported clinical history. This CDR3 has 16 amino acids. The ends lost 3 bases at V and 3 bases at J; junction bases unmatched: 10. The germline V gene has CDR1 SGDLS and CDR2 YYNGEE. This chain joins TRBV9 and TRBJ1-1, with 8 bases that match TRBD1. The sequence derives from a woman aged 40 to 55 who had recovered from COVID-19. Sequencing input: PBMCs or T cells enriched from blood (not recorded which). The CDR3 sequence: CASSGRQGAMYTEAFF. DNA of the CDR3: TGTGCCAGCAGCGGTCGGCAGGGGGCTATGTACACTGAAGCTTTCTTT.